This T cell receptor (beta chain) was documented in a study of cytomegalovirus exposure and HLA in healthy donors (TCRdb year 2017). With respect to the entire study: An earlier analysis of under 600 of the donors reported 276 Gb of sequence data and 100 million to 140 million unique TCR beta sequences from 150 million to 200 million T cells. Among some 400 genotyped donors of the cohort, an average of around 240,000 unique TCR beta nucleotide sequences was sequenced per donor, of which roughly 18% were non-productive. Roughly 5 DR-DQ haplotypes were handled as single units for association and clustering because linkage in the cohort was strong. Of the 300 to 450 genotyped donors, 65% to 90% fell in the genetic ancestry cluster associated with self-reported Caucasian donors. The study was designed to test whether signatures of past pathogen exposure could be identified by cataloging public T cell receptors. The later analysis used no new phenotypic data to find candidate immune exposures, relying instead on TCR beta sequences and their occurrence across donors. A later analysis re-examined previously published TCR beta repertoires from several hundred donors and added high-resolution HLA genotyping to investigate patterns of TCR occurrence. High-throughput TCR immunosequencing, statistical association of individual TCRs with disease status, and machine learning were combined to predict cytomegalovirus infection status. A later genetic analysis used genome-wide SNP genotypes for about 65% of the roughly 670 donors, treating that subset as a discovery cohort. In an earlier analysis of roughly 600 of the donors, high-throughput TCR beta sequencing was used to judge whether each TCR beta V gene segment behaved as functional or pseudogenic. Donor age, sex, ethnicity and CMV serostatus were collected together with the repertoire data. A separate validation cohort of some 130 different subjects was used in addition to the 666-subject first cohort. Typing coverage differed by locus: A, B, C, DRB1 and DQB1 were typed in about 620-630 donors, DQA1 in about 550, DPA1 in around 610, and DPB1 in 450 to 490. HLA typing included class I and class II loci at four-digit resolution. Every repertoire in the discovery cohort had been generated on one and the same sequencing platform. The T cell repertoires of 550 to 850 subjects were profiled by immunosequencing and related to cytomegalovirus serostatus. An early release that covered some 640 HLA-typed donors contained about 300 gigabases of sequencing data and about 93 million unique TCR sequences. Overall results and qualifications from the work: Strong co-occurrence of HLA alleles, especially DR and DQ, made assigning TCR associations to individual alleles difficult. Compared with the approximately 720-donor mean, donors in an Asian-associated ancestry cluster had fewer N-insertions in productive TCRs, according to a later genetic analysis. A further reported finding was that TCR beta sequences accurately predicted the HLA-A and HLA-B alleles for most subjects in the first cohort. According to a later analysis, parvovirus B19, influenza, CMV and Epstein-Barr virus appeared linked to several top co-occurrence clusters. In vitro tests confirmed that a few of the cytomegalovirus-associated TCR beta chains recognize cytomegalovirus antigens. A cluster of highly shared sequence variants was judged likely to be a technical artifact of the sequencing pipeline. A later analysis associated about 17,000 TCR beta sequences with specific HLA alleles at a false discovery rate of 0.05. Broadly in line with IMGT annotations, most TCR beta V segments showed up in productive rearrangements about 87% or about 30% of the time in an earlier analysis of under 700 of the donors. Over 15 rarely observed V segments, including chromosome 9 orphons, were excluded from the earlier analysis of a few hundred of the donors because counts were too low. The classifier was reported to diagnose cytomegalovirus status with high specificity and sensitivity in both the original cohort and the validation cohort. A later analysis found that TCR association rates varied across HLA loci, with DRB1 alleles showing the most associated TCRs and HLA-C alleles the fewest. Because HLA typing was unavailable for some donors at each locus, only the typed subset was used in association tests. Most CMV-associated TCR beta chains appeared to be HLA-restricted in a later analysis, and the HLA associations seemed to be driven largely by CMV exposure. The authors suggested that the approach could potentially be extended to other disease states and immunological phenotypes. Most TCR sequences were seen in very few donors, while some public TCRs were found in many individuals. In this cohort, only TCR beta chains were sequenced, and detectable features were limited by the absence of alpha or paired-chain data. Some IMGT-functional V segments, including TRBV6-2 and TRBV6-3, could not be distinguished by the 87-base-pair reads and were therefore excluded. In a later analysis, HLA-associated TCR beta chains showed more clonal expansion and lower generation probabilities than non-associated chains that were equally common. Sequencing depth was assumed to be roughly uniform across donors in the presence/absence analyses, though that assumption may not hold. Linkage disequilibrium might explain the correlated functional status among segregating V segments, but an unknown experimental factor could not be excluded. An association between a missense DCLRE1C variant and V-gene and J-gene trimming of TCR beta chains was found in a later genetic analysis and replicated in an independent cohort. The study gave a list of about 160 TCR beta chains associated with cytomegalovirus. Immune exposure information for the cohort was limited to CMV serostatus.

The receptor library was made with the immunoSEQ multiplex PCR assay. For the multiplex PCR, a mixture combining 60 forward primers for TCR Vbeta segments and 13 reverse primers for TCR Jbeta segments was used. The CDR3 region of rearranged TCR beta genes was amplified from genomic DNA by a multiplex PCR assay. The amplified TCR beta libraries were sequenced on the Illumina HiSeq System as 87-base-pair reads. The paper's data handling went like this. In a later analysis, some 80 million unique TCR beta chains were counted across the approximately 620 repertoires, and roughly 9.9 million of these chains were shared by at least two donors. Raw reads were error-corrected and collapsed into unique sequences with a nearest-neighbor algorithm that merged closely related sequences to remove PCR and sequencing errors. Alignment of CDR3 sequences to IMGT reference sequences was used to assign V, D and J gene segments. For a sequence to be retained, a match of at least six nucleotides to both a V gene segment and a J gene segment was required. A rearrangement counted as productive if the CDR3 had no stop codons and remained in frame with V and J, and every other rearrangement counted as non-productive. Following IMGT convention, CDR3 was defined as the stretch from the second conserved V-encoded cysteine to the conserved J-encoded phenylalanine. In an earlier analysis of roughly 610 of the donors, sequences lacking an unambiguous match to a single V gene segment were excluded. An earlier analysis of about 590 of the donors classified V segments as functional when productive rearrangements were above 56.7% and as segregating when the standard deviation between donors was above 5%. To diagnose cytomegalovirus status from the catalog of TCR beta chain sequences, a statistical classification framework was built. A later analysis assigned V and J genes by comparing TCR nucleotide sequences with IMGT/GENE-DB human TR gene sequences. A later analysis assigned CDR3 sequences and most-parsimonious VDJ recombination scenarios with the TCRdist pipeline. A later analysis defined each TCR beta chain by its CDR3 amino acid sequence plus V-gene family, and excluded reads lacking a unique V-gene family. To address suspected cross-contamination and a sequencing artifact, a later analysis removed 550 to 750 highly shared, low-generation-probability nucleotide sequences. For each public chain, a later analysis derived a clonal expansion index from normalized ranks of inferred template counts within each repertoire. Generation probabilities in a later analysis came from a VDJ recombination model fitted to out-of-frame rearrangements, and those results were checked against IGoR. Hypergeometric tests were used in a later analysis to score TCR-TCR, TCR-HLA and TCR-CMV co-occurrence, with a repertoire-size bias correction applied to the TCR pairs. To estimate false discovery rates, a later analysis permuted the HLA or CMV assignments 20 times. In a later analysis, co-occurring TCRs were grouped using DBSCAN, with TCRdist sequence similarity added in when clustering inside HLA-allele-positive subsets. For co-occurrence clustering, repertoires with fewer than 30,000 or more than 120,000 public chains were excluded, along with 4 to 6 repertoires with anomalous nucleotide sharing. TCRdb took this table from immuneACCESS and kept in-frame rearrangements with V and J called. Such tables lack part of the clones; where checked against another copy, unresolved V genes explain under half of the gap, and the rest is unexplained. The V and J calls and clone size are taken from that table; D and trimming were inferred from the DNA. In this sample the table shows tens of thousands of clones, 63% of which occur a single time. The ten largest clonotypes hold 14% to 15% of the sample.

In total, approximately 610 healthy bone marrow donors made up the cohort. At the time of sampling, every cohort member was nominally healthy, though immune exposures that went unrecorded were likely present. The donor tested CMV seropositive, placing the donor among the roughly 270 seropositive members of the cohort. Every donor gave a peripheral blood sample, and the peripheral blood mononuclear cells from that sample were used for TCR beta sequencing. Genomic DNA was extracted from the blood cell samples with the Qiagen DNeasy Blood Extraction Kit. On this clone itself: There is no known antigen for this receptor. Per-base quality was not reported, and no clone a single base away is much larger than it.

In the germline V gene, CDR1 corresponds to MNHEY and CDR2 to SVGAGI. Including the terminal cysteine and phenylalanine, the CDR3 comprises 15 residues. The read is trimmed to its CDR3 DNA, 45 bases read in frame from base 1. Germline trimming amounts to 7 bases on V and 7 bases on J, with 7 as the count of junction bases outside the gene matches. Sample: PBMCs. This chain is built from TRBV6-5 and TRBJ2-2, and 12 bases in between align with TRBD1. The sequence was obtained from a woman in her thirties or forties in good health and CMV-seropositive. The nucleotides read TGTGCCAGCACCTTCGGGACAGGGGGCTTCGGGGAGCTGTTTTTT. This gives the protein CASTFGTGGFGELFF.